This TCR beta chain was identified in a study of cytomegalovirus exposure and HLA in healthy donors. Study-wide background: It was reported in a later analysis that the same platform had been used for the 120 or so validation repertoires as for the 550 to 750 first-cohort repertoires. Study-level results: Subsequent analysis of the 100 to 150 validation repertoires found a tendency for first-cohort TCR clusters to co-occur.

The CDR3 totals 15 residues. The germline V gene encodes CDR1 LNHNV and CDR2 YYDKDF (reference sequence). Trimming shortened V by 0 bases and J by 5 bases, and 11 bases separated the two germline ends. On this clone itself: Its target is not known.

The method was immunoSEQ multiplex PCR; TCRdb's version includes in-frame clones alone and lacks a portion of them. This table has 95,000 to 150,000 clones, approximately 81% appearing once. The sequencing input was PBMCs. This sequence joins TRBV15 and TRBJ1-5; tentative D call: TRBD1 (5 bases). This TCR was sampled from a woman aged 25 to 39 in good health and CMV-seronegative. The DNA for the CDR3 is TGTGCCACCAGCAGAGATTCAGGGATCTATCAGCCCCAGCATTTT. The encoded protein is CATSRDSGIYQPQHF.